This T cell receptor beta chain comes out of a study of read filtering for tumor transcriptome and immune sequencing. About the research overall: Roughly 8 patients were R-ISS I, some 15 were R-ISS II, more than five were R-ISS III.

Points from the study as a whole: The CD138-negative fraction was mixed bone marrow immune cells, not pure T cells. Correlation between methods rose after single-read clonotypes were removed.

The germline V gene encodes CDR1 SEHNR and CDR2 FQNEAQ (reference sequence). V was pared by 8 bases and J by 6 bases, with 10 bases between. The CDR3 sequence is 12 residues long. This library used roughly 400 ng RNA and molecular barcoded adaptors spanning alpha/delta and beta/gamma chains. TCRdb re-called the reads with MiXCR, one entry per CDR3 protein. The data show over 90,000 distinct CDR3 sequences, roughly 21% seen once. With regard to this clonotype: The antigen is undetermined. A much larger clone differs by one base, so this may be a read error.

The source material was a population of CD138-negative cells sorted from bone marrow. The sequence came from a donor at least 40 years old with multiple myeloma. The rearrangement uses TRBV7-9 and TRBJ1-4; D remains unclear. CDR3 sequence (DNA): TGTGCCAGCTGGGGAGACGATGAAAAACTGTTTTTT. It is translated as CASWGDDEKLFF. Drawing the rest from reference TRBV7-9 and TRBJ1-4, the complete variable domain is DTGVSQNPRHKITKRGQNVTFRCDPISEHNRLYWYRQTLGQGPEFLTYFQNEAQLEKSRLLSDRFSAERPKGSFSTLEIQRTEQGDSAMYLCASWGDDEKLFFGSGTQLSVL.